These 18 T cell receptor beta chains share one sample of origin, sequenced in a study of blood T cell repertoires in COVID-19. Libraries were prepared by immunoSEQ multiplex PCR; TCRdb keeps only in-frame clonotypes and omits some of them. The top ten clones hold about 60% of a sample with tens of thousands of clones, more than 70% of them seen once. The specimen was peripheral blood. The receptors originated from a man in his 70s with acute or convalescent COVID-19.

The rearrangement links TRBV2 to TRBJ2-1, with a tentative D call TRBD1 (5 bases). With 4 bases removed from V and 7 bases from J, the gap between germline ends came to 14 bases. Germline V CDR1 and CDR2: SNHLY, FYNNEI. The CDR3 extends over 14 amino acids. The CDR3 DNA sequence: TGTGCCAGCAGTGTTACCCCAGGGTGGAATGAGCAGTTCTTC. It encodes CASSVTPGWNEQFF. The full variable domain, completed using reference TRBV2 and TRBJ2-1, is EPEVTQTPSHQVTQMGQEVILRCVPISNHLYFYWYRQILGQKVEFLVSFYNNEISEKSEIFDDQFSVERPDGSNFTLKIRSTKLEDSAMYFCASSVTPGWNEQFFGPGTRLTVL.

The chain joins TRBV30 to TRBJ1-5; 12 nucleotides line up with TRBD1. This CDR3 has 17 amino acids. V gave up 1 base and J gave up 2 bases; unmatched junction bases: 6. CDR1 and CDR2 from the germline V gene are GTSNPN and SVGIG (reference sequence). The CDR3 sequence: CAWSAGTGGAGNQPQHF. Here the CDR3 DNA reads TGTGCCTGGAGTGCCGGGACAGGGGGCGCGGGCAATCAGCCCCAGCATTTT.

The rearrangement joins TRBV6-5 to TRBJ2-2; 8 bases agree with TRBD2. This CDR3 is built from 13 residues. The germline V gene has CDR1 MNHEY and CDR2 SVGAGI. The J segment lost 4 bases and the V segment lost 10 bases, leaving 5 bases of the junction unmatched. The CDR3 region is CAIGAGGTGELFF. CDR3 DNA sequence: TGTGCCATAGGGGCGGGGGGCACCGGGGAGCTGTTTTTT.

The chain has TRBV28 and TRBJ2-7; possible D gene TRBD2, 5 bases. CDR1 is MDHEN and CDR2 is SYDVKM in the germline V gene. The CDR3 runs 14 residues. The germline V and J ends were trimmed by 6 bases and 7 bases, with 19 bases remaining between them. The CDR3 spells CASSLPPAGKEQYF. The CDR3 DNA reads as TGTGCCAGCAGCCTACCACCCGCGGGCAAAGAGCAGTACTTC.

This clone was recorded once. Other DNA sequences in the sample encode the same CDR3. This chain links TRBV9 with TRBJ1-1, with D unresolved. CDR3 size: 13 residues. Germline-derived CDR1 and CDR2 are SGDLS and YYNGEE. V lost 2 bases and J 0 bases, leaving 5 bases between the germline ends. The CDR3: CASSVAVNTEAFF. Here the CDR3 DNA reads TGTGCCAGCAGCGTTGCAGTGAACACTGAAGCTTTCTTT.

This chain links TRBV28 with TRBJ1-3; D gene ambiguous. This CDR3 is 14 amino acids long. The V end lost 6 bases, the J end lost 3 bases, and 12 bases lay between the germline ends. CDR1 and CDR2 from the germline V gene are MDHEN and SYDVKM. CDR3 sequence reads: CASSPETIGNTIYF. CDR3 in DNA: TGTGCCAGCAGCCCCGAGACAATTGGAAACACCATATATTTT.

This chain connects TRBV7-8 to TRBJ1-4; 8 bases map to TRBD1. CDR3 length: 15 residues. The germline V gene has CDR1 SGHVS and CDR2 FQNEAQ. V gave up 3 bases and J gave up 11 bases; unmatched junction bases: 11. The CDR3 nucleotides are TGTGCCAGCAGCTTCATTCGACAGGGGACGGAGAAACTGTTTTTT. It translates to CASSFIRQGTEKLFF.

This clone came up a few times. The gene calls are TRBV7-2 and TRBJ2-5; 11 bases line up with TRBD2. Germline V CDR1 and CDR2: SGHTA, FQGNSA. V gave up 7 bases and J gave up 5 bases; unmatched junction bases: 6. The CDR3 is 14 amino acids. The CDR3 DNA follows: TGTGCCAGCAACGTAGCGGGAGGGTGGGAGACCCAGTACTTC. Translating gives CASNVAGGWETQYF. Complete variable domain (other parts from reference TRBV7-2 and TRBJ2-5): GAGVSQSPSNKVTEKGKDVELRCDPISGHTALYWYRQSLGQGLEFLIYFQGNSAPDKSGLPSDRFSAERTGGSVSTLTIQRTQQEDSAVYLCASNVAGGWETQYFGPGTRLLVL.

The gene calls are TRBV5-1 and TRBJ2-2, with D possibly TRBD2 on 5 matching bases. Germline V gene lookup returns CDR1 SGHRS and CDR2 YFSETQ. The V and J ends lost 4 bases and 4 bases respectively, with 17 bases between them. This CDR3 contains 16 residues. CDR3 protein: CASSKIVGEGTGELFF. The CDR3 DNA reads as TGCGCCAGCAGCAAGATAGTAGGAGAGGGCACCGGGGAGCTGTTTTTT.

The chain joins TRBV5-1 to TRBJ1-1; 7 bases map to TRBD1. The germline V gene encodes CDR1 SGHRS and CDR2 YFSETQ. The CDR3 is 15 amino acids. Losses at the gene ends were 4 bases for V and 5 bases for J; bases not matched to a gene: 11. For the CDR3, the DNA is TGCGCCAGCAGCGACCAAACAGGGGTTTGGACTGAAGCTTTCTTT. Translated, it gives CASSDQTGVWTEAFF.

This chain uses TRBV7-2 with TRBJ1-3; D remains unclear. Trimming left V 2 bases short and J 3 bases short, with 5 bases between. Germline V lookup: CDR1 SGHTA, CDR2 FQGNSA. CDR3 length: 13 residues. The chain's CDR3 is CASSLSVGNTIYF. The CDR3 DNA reads as TGTGCCAGCAGCTTATCGGTTGGAAACACCATATATTTT.

CDR3 amino acids: CAISRTSGRPNTGELFF. CDR3 coding DNA: TGTGCCATCAGCCGAACTAGCGGGAGGCCGAACACCGGGGAGCTGTTTTTT. V gene TRBV10-3 combines with J gene TRBJ2-2; 12 positions agree with TRBD2. In germline, CDR1 is ENHRY, CDR2 SYGVKD. CDR3 size: 17 residues. Trimming at V came to 6 bases and at J to 0 bases, leaving 5 bases not matched to a gene.

J is TRBJ1-1 and V is TRBV7-8; 9 nucleotides line up with TRBD1. J lost 6 bases, V lost 5 bases, and 19 bases had no gene match. Germline CDR1 reads SGHVS; CDR2 reads FQNEAQ. The CDR3 spans 18 residues. The CDR3 bases are TGTGCCAGCAGCACTAGGGGAGCGGGGACAGGGATTGGCGCTGAAGCTTTCTTT. It is translated as CASSTRGAGTGIGAEAFF.

V is TRBV19 and J is TRBJ2-1; TRBD1 might be the D (5 bases). V was trimmed by 5 bases and J by 7 bases, leaving 12 bases between them. The CDR3 totals 13 residues. Per germline, CDR1 LNHDA and CDR2 SQIVND (reference sequence). CDR3 protein: CASSHDRSNEQFF. The CDR3 nucleotides read TGTGCCAGTAGTCACGACAGATCAAATGAGCAGTTCTTC. Looking up the rest from reference TRBV19 and TRBJ2-1 gives the full variable domain: DGGITQSPKYLFRKEGQNVTLSCEQNLNHDAMYWYRQDPGQGLRLIYYSQIVNDFQKGDIAEGYSVSREKKESFPLTVTSAQKNPTAFYLCASSHDRSNEQFFGPGTRLTVL.

The chain employs TRBV11-2 and TRBJ2-7; 7 bases map to TRBD1. Germline values: CDR1 SGHAT, CDR2 FQNNGV. This CDR3 comprises 14 residues. J was trimmed by 2 bases and V by 8 bases; bases with no gene match: 9. The CDR3 DNA sequence: TGTGCCAGCCAAGGGGGCTTTTTTCCCTACGAGCAGTACTTC. Protein sequence: CASQGGFFPYEQYF.

This chain connects TRBV4-3 to TRBJ1-2; D unclear. The germline V gene has CDR1 LGHNA and CDR2 YSLEER. The CDR3 has 14 amino acids. Trimming removed 0 bases at V and 0 bases at J, with 5 bases between. CDR3 in DNA: TGCGCCAGCAGCCAAGATGTATCTAACTATGGCTACACCTTC. Translating gives CASSQDVSNYGYTF.

The CDR3: CASSRDRNTEAFF. CDR3 DNA: TGCGCCAGCAGCCGAGACAGGAACACTGAAGCTTTCTTT. J is TRBJ1-1 and V is TRBV4-3, with a weak D call TRBD1 (5 bases). Trimming pared 4 bases from V and 1 base from J, leaving 7 bases between. The CDR3 has 13 residues. CDR1 and CDR2 (germline): LGHNA, YSLEER.

The CDR3 sequence is CASSLDRSETQYF. In DNA, the CDR3 is TGTGCCAGCAGCTTGGATCGGTCGGAGACCCAGTACTTC. The genes are TRBV5-5 and TRBJ2-5; D unresolved. This CDR3 has 13 amino acids. Between the trimmed V and J ends, which lost 0 bases and 5 bases, there was a span of 8 bases. Germline values: CDR1 SGHKS, CDR2 YYEKEE (reference sequence).